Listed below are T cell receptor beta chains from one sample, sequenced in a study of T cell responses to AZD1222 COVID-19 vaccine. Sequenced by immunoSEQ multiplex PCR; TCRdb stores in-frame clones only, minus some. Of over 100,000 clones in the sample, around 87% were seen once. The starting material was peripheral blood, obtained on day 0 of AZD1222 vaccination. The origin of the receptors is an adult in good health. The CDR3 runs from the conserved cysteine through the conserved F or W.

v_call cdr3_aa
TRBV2 CASSQQGAGIGYTF
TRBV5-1 CASSQSGTNQETQYF
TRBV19 CASSTGTGVLSGNTIYF
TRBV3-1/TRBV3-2 CASSPRGGEGTRLLVEQFF
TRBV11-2 CASSLIPGATDEQFF
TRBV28 CASRFSGAYEQYF
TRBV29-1 CSVKPGTGTGGELFF
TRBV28 CASSPVLTATYEQYF
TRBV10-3 CATRTASYEQYF
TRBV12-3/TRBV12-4 CASSQQGWGYTF
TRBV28 CAAGANTEAFF
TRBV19 CASSITGNNEQFF
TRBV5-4 CASSPSPVRQSNTGELFF
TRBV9 CASSVASQGAGNGYTF
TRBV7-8 CASSLLVASGSPLHF